This T cell receptor beta chain comes out of a study of prognosis after radiotherapy for stage I lung cancer. For the study at large: Enrolled patients (over 12 men, more than 5 women) had a median age of approximately 74 years and an age range of about 53 to 84 years. General study results and limits: Any tumor specificity that the expanded TCR clones may have had was not determined. Lower post-radiation Shannon entropy was seen in patients who went on to develop distant metastases.

This clonotype was seen ten or more times. The antigen is undetermined. The TCR beta CDR3 region was amplified from genomic DNA, with two rounds of multiplex PCR being used for the amplification. First-round PCR employed TRBV- and TRBJ-specific primers for each gene. One entry per CDR3 protein results from TCRdb running MiXCR on the multiplex PCR reads. Counted here are about 59,000 distinct CDR3 sequences, approximately 26% occurring once; the ten biggest clones make up around 8.1%. V lost 3 bases and J 3 bases, leaving 6 bases between the germline ends. The CDR3 runs to 13 residues. Germline loops: CDR1 MNHNS, CDR2 SASEGT. At both of two time points, roughly 6 milliliters of peripheral blood were drawn.

The sample consisted of PBMCs, taken before or after stereotactic body radiation therapy (not recorded which). This sequence was found in a donor aged 50 or older with non-small cell lung cancer. J is TRBJ2-1 and V is TRBV6-1; TRBD2 might be the D (5 bases). The CDR3 spells CASSDGIYNEQFF. CDR3 nucleotide sequence: TGTGCCAGCAGTGACGGGATCTACAATGAGCAGTTCTTC.